This T cell receptor (beta chain) appears in the sequencing data of a study of tumor and adjacent non-tumor tissue in lung cancer. The template was RNA from unsorted bulk tissue. Distant lung tissue was collected more than 3 cm away from the tumor edge. This CDR3 contains 14 residues. CDR1 and CDR2 (germline): LGHNA, YNFKEQ. The library came from three nested PCR rounds adapted from ARM-PCR protocols. TCRdb re-derived calls from the multiplex PCR reads in MiXCR, one entry per CDR3 protein. This sample yields about 98,000 distinct CDR3 sequences, of which 75% to 85% are seen a single time; more than 25% belongs to the top ten. In regard to this clonotype: At one end, the junction sequence differs from germline, possibly due to a read error.

Sequenced: distant non-tumor lung tissue. The rearrangement joins TRBV4-2 to TRBJ2-2; 9 nucleotides match TRBD1. The TCR originated in a man in his sixties with small cell lung cancer. For the CDR3, the DNA is TGTGCCAGCAACAGGGGGCTGGAAACCGGGGATCTGTTTTTT. Translation: CASNRGLETGDLFF.